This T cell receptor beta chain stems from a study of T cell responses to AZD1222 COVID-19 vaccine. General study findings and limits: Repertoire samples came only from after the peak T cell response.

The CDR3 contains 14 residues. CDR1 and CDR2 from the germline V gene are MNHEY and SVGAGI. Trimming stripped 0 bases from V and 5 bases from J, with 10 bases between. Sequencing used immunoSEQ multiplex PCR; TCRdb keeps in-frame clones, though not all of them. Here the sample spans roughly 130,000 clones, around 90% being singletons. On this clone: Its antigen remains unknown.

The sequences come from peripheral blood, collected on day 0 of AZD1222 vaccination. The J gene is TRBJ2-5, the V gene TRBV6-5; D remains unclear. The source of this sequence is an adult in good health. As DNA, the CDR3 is TGTGCCAGCAGTTACTCGAGGAATAGGGAGACCCAGTACTTC. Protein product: CASSYSRNRETQYF.